What follows are 20 T cell receptor beta chains derived from one specimen sequenced in a study of cytomegalovirus exposure and HLA in healthy donors. PCR used 60 Vbeta primers and 13 Jbeta primers. Only in-frame clones appear in the TCRdb table, and some are missing; sequencing was by immunoSEQ multiplex PCR. In the table there are some 190,000 clones, approximately 80% of which are singletons. Sequencing used PBMCs. The receptors come from a girl aged 5-17 years in good health and CMV-seropositive.

The rearrangement joins TRBV21-1 to TRBJ1-1; the D segment call TRBD1 is taken from the table without a DNA check. TRBV21-1 is a documented pseudogene. The CDR3 is made up of 17 amino acids. CDR3 sequence (DNA): TGTGCCAGCAGCAAAGAATGGCAGGGCCTAATGAACACTGAAGCTTTCTTT. It translates to CASSKEWQGLMNTEAFF.

The chain links TRBV25-1 to TRBJ2-4; the match to TRBD1 covers 9 bases. Germline V lookup: CDR1 MGHDK, CDR2 SYGVNS. V shed 2 bases and J 0 bases; nucleotides not matched to a gene: 2. CDR3 size: 16 residues. The CDR3 region has the DNA TGTGCCAGCAGTGAACCGGACAGGGGAGCCAAAAACATTCAGTACTTC. Amino acids: CASSEPDRGAKNIQYF.

The J gene is TRBJ2-7, the V gene TRBV7-2, with 9 bases aligning to TRBD2. Trimming at V came to 4 bases and at J to 5 bases, leaving 6 bases not matched to a gene. Germline-derived CDR1 and CDR2 are SGHTA and FQGNSA. The CDR3 totals 14 residues. Here the CDR3 DNA reads TGTGCCAGCAGCTCTTTAGCGGGAGTAGACGAGCAGTACTTC. Translating it yields CASSSLAGVDEQYF.

This clone came up a few times. The chain is built from TRBV6-5 and TRBJ1-4; D is possibly TRBD1 (5 bases). Germline values: CDR1 MNHEY, CDR2 SVGAGI. V dropped 0 bases and J dropped 8 bases, with 13 bases sitting between them. There are 15 residues in the CDR3. CDR3 nucleotide sequence: TGTGCCAGCAGTTACTCGAACGCAGGGTGGGAAAAACTGTTTTTT. Its translation is CASSYSNAGWEKLFF.

This chain links TRBV6-6 with TRBJ2-6; no reliable D call. The V gene lost 2 bases and the J gene lost 0 bases, with 8 bases spanning the gap. Germline V gene data show CDR1 as MNHNY and CDR2 as SVGAGI (reference sequence). There are 16 residues in the CDR3. The CDR3, as DNA: TGTGCCAGCAGTTACAAGGCGGACTCTGGGGCCAACGTCCTGACTTTC. Protein: CASSYKADSGANVLTF.

This sequence joins TRBV29-1 and TRBJ2-7, with 8 bases that match TRBD1. V shed 5 bases, J shed 2 bases, and the junction held 5 bases outside the gene matches. Looked up from germline, CDR1 is SQVTM and CDR2 is ANQGSEA. This CDR3 is 13 amino acids long. The CDR3 spells CSVTGTGAYEQYF. The DNA for the CDR3 is TGCAGCGTTACCGGGACAGGAGCCTACGAGCAGTACTTC.

The chain carries TRBV11-2 and TRBJ2-1, with D possibly matching TRBD2 (5 bases). Between the trimmed V and J ends, which lost 5 bases and 0 bases, there was a span of 11 bases. Germline V gives CDR1 SGHAT, CDR2 FQNNGV. CDR3 length: 15 amino acids. CDR3 region: CASSAGHSSYNEQFF. CDR3 bases: TGTGCCAGCAGCGCGGGCCATAGCTCCTACAATGAGCAGTTCTTC. Together with reference TRBV11-2 and TRBJ2-1, the CDR3 gives the full variable domain: EAGVAQSPRYKIIEKRQSVAFWCNPISGHATLYWYQQILGQGPKLLIQFQNNGVVDDSQLPKDRFSAERLKGVDSTLKIQPAKLEDSAVYLCASSAGHSSYNEQFFGPGTRLTVL.

CDR3 loop: CASSLSVYRPEAFF. CDR3 coding DNA: TGTGCCAGCAGCTTATCCGTATATCGTCCTGAAGCTTTCTTT. The chain joins TRBV5-6 to TRBJ1-1; D is uncertain. The ends were cut back, 2 bases at V and 6 bases at J, with 14 bases in the middle. Germline CDR1 reads SGHDT; CDR2 reads YYEEEE. This CDR3 is built from 14 residues.

The chain couples TRBV7-2 to TRBJ2-5; TRBD2 matches 15 bases. CDR1 is SGHTA and CDR2 is FQGNSA in the germline V gene. This CDR3 has 16 residues. V trimming: 5 bases; J trimming: 3 bases; junction bases outside the gene matches: 4. This CDR3 is CASSKGLAGGEETQYF. CDR3 nucleotide sequence: TGTGCCAGCAGCAAGGGACTAGCGGGAGGAGAAGAGACCCAGTACTTC.

The genes are TRBV5-1 and TRBJ2-1, with D perhaps TRBD2 (6 bases). The germline gives CDR1 SGHRS, CDR2 YFSETQ. The CDR3 length is 14 residues. V shed 1 base and J shed 7 bases, with 12 bases lying between them. CDR3 sequence: CASSLRTGANEQFF. The CDR3 region has the DNA TGCGCCAGCAGCTTGCGGACGGGAGCAAATGAGCAGTTCTTC.

A word on this clone: This may be a read error: a much more frequent sequence differs by one nucleotide. This chain joins TRBV16 and TRBJ1-4; 7 bases agree with TRBD1. The J segment lost 7 bases and the V segment lost 4 bases, leaving 3 bases of the junction unmatched. The CDR3 is 13 residues long. Germline V gives CDR1 KGHSY, CDR2 FQNENV. CDR3 sequence: CASSRDRGEKLFF. In nucleotides, the CDR3 is TGTGCCAGCAGCCGGGACAGAGGTGAAAAACTGTTTTTT.

The chain is built from TRBV6-5 and TRBJ2-7; 13 bases are a match to TRBD2. The CDR3 totals 15 residues. Germline CDR1 reads MNHEY; CDR2 reads SVGAGI. V lost 9 bases, J lost 2 bases, and 7 bases stayed unmatched. CDR3 region: CASRTSGSTTYEQYF. The CDR3 region has the DNA TGTGCCAGTAGGACTAGCGGGAGTACGACCTACGAGCAGTACTTC.

V and J are TRBV7-2 and TRBJ1-1, with a tentative D call TRBD1 (6 bases). V was trimmed by 5 bases and J by 3 bases, leaving 16 bases between them. Germline CDR1 is SGHTA and CDR2 is FQGNSA. This CDR3 is built from 15 residues. CDR3 residues: CASSPMTGADTEAFF. The CDR3 DNA reads as TGTGCCAGCAGCCCCATGACAGGTGCGGACACTGAAGCTTTCTTT.

This clone was seen a single time. The J gene is TRBJ2-7, the V gene TRBV19; no firm D call. Trimming removed 5 bases at V and 3 bases at J, with 11 bases between. The CDR3 is 13 amino acids. CDR1 is LNHDA, CDR2 SQIVND, per germline (reference sequence). Here the CDR3 DNA reads TGTGCCAGTAGTGAGGCAAGCCGCTACGAGCAGTACTTC. Translation gives CASSEASRYEQYF.

The chain employs TRBV30 and TRBJ1-2; 7 bases fit TRBD1. The ends lost 0 bases at V and 5 bases at J; junction bases unmatched: 9. Germline lookup yields CDR1 GTSNPN and CDR2 SVGIG (reference sequence). This CDR3 spans 15 amino acids. CDR3 bases: TGTGCCTGGAGTGTACAAACAGGGGTTCCGTATGGCTACACCTTC. It is translated as CAWSVQTGVPYGYTF.

A single count supports this clone. The V and J genes are TRBV29-1 and TRBJ1-2, with 12 bases that match TRBD1. The CDR3 spans 16 residues. CDR1 and CDR2 (germline): SQVTM, ANQGSEA. J lost 5 bases, V lost 2 bases, and 9 bases had no gene match. The DNA for the CDR3 is TGCAGCGTTGAACCAATGGGACAGGGGGCCTGGTATGGCTACACCTTC. It translates to CSVEPMGQGAWYGYTF.

V and J are TRBV10-3 and TRBJ2-2; D might be TRBD1 (5 bases). The V end was cut by 6 bases, the J end by 3 bases, with 14 bases between. The length of the CDR3 is 15 residues. CDR1 and CDR2 from the germline V gene are ENHRY and SYGVKD. CDR3 loop: CAISPQGRDTGELFF. Written as DNA, the CDR3 is TGTGCCATCAGCCCGCAGGGCCGCGACACCGGGGAGCTGTTTTTT.

The rearrangement links TRBV27 to TRBJ2-7; TRBD1 matches 8 bases. This CDR3 region has 15 residues. Germline V gene sequence: CDR1 MNHEY, CDR2 SMNVEV (reference sequence). Trimming at V came to 5 bases and at J to 2 bases, leaving 8 bases not matched to a gene. The CDR3 nucleotides are TGTGCCAGCAGTCCCGGACAGGGTTTTGCCTACGAGCAGTACTTC. Translating it yields CASSPGQGFAYEQYF.

This chain uses TRBV6-1 with TRBJ2-7; no definite D call. CDR3 length equals 13 residues. V shed 4 bases and J shed 3 bases, with 10 bases lying between them. Germline lookup yields CDR1 MNHNS and CDR2 SASEGT. The CDR3: CASSGYENYEQYF. The CDR3 DNA reads as TGTGCCAGCAGTGGATATGAGAACTACGAGCAGTACTTC.

CDR3 in amino acids: CASSRTANEKLFF. The CDR3 DNA follows: TGTGCCAGCAGCAGGACAGCCAATGAAAAACTGTTTTTT. The rearrangement uses TRBV9 and TRBJ1-4; a possible D gene is TRBD1 (6 bases). The V gene lost 4 bases and the J gene lost 5 bases, with 9 bases spanning the gap. CDR1 SGDLS and CDR2 YYNGEE come from the germline V gene. The CDR3 length is 13 residues.